This TCR delta chain was documented in a study of gamma-delta T cells after stem cell transplantation. The CDR3 is 21 amino acids. Trimming took off 0 bases at V and 0 bases at J, with 20 bases between the two ends. Germline-derived CDR1 and CDR2 are GEAIGNYY and EKD. TCRdb reapplied CATT to the RT-PCR reads. The sample shows 2,500 or so delta-chain clones, roughly 45% of them seen only once. A remark on this clone: A single base separates this from a much larger clone, so it may be a read error.

Source material: gamma-delta T cells. The chain couples TRDV2 to TRDJ3, with a possible D match to TRDD3 (5 bases). The receptor comes from a human donor. It is not recorded whose cells these are; they may come from a transplant donor. In DNA, the CDR3 is TGTGCCTGTGACACCCCCTCGAGCTTGGGGACCGCCTCCTGGGACACCCGACAGATGTTTTTC. Translating gives CACDTPSSLGTASWDTRQMFF.